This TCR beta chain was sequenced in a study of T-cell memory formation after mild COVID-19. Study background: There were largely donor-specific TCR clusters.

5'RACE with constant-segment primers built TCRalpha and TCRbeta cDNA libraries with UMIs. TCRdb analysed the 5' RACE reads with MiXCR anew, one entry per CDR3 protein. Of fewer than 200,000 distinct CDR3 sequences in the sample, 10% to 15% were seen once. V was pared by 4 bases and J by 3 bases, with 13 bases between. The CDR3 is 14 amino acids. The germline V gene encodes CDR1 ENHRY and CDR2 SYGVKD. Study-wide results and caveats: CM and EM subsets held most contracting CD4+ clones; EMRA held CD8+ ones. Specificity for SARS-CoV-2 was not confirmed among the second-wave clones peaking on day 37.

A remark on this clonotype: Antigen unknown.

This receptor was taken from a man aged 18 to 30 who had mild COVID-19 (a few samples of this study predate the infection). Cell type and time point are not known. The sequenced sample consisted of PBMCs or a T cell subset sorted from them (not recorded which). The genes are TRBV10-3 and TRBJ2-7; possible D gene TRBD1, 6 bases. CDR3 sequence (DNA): TGTGCCATCAGTGGGGGGCCGACCAGCTACGAGCAGTACTTC. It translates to CAISGGPTSYEQYF.